Below, 22 T cell receptor beta chains from the same sample are listed, as sequenced in a study of CD8 T cells in Susac syndrome. RNA totalling roughly 0.5 to 1 ug underwent reverse transcription with random hexamers. TCRdb re-called the immunoSEQ multiplex PCR reads through MiXCR, storing one row per CDR3 protein. The table shows just over 150,000 distinct CDR3 sequences, with about 94% occurring only once. Sequenced sample: CD8+ T cells from PBMCs. The receptor set was obtained from a human donor with multiple sclerosis.

This clonotype is a singleton in its sample. The chain couples TRBV5-1 to TRBJ1-1; TRBD1 matches 8 bases. The CDR3 has 15 residues. Germline V gene lookup returns CDR1 SGHRS and CDR2 YFSETQ. Trimming at V came to 6 bases and at J to 1 base, leaving 8 bases not matched to a gene. CDR3 in amino acids: CASNSADRENTEAFF. The CDR3 DNA is TGCGCCAGCAACTCCGCGGACAGGGAGAACACTGAAGCTTTCTTT.

The chain joins TRBV9 to TRBJ1-2; D unresolved. With 4 bases removed from V and 8 bases from J, the gap between germline ends came to 9 bases. Germline CDR1 SGDLS, CDR2 YYNGEE. The CDR3 sequence is 11 residues long. The CDR3: CASSSPTGYTF. The CDR3, as DNA: TGTGCCAGCAGCTCACCGACAGGCTACACCTTC.

The V gene is TRBV3-1, the J gene TRBJ1-1; D ambiguous. The CDR3 runs to 16 residues. Between the trimmed V and J ends, which lost 0 bases and 0 bases, there was a span of 11 bases. The germline gives CDR1 LGHDT, CDR2 YNNKEL (reference sequence). Here the CDR3 DNA reads TGTGCCAGCAGCCAAGATCGGCTTGACGTGAACACTGAAGCTTTCTTT. This encodes CASSQDRLDVNTEAFF.

The J gene is TRBJ1-1, the V gene TRBV10-3; TRBD1 agrees at 12 bases. CDR3 length equals 14 residues. V was clipped by 9 bases and J by 2 bases; unmatched bases: 4. In germline, CDR1 is ENHRY, CDR2 SYGVKD. The CDR3 is CAIGTGGTNTEAFF. Written as DNA, the CDR3 is TGTGCCATAGGGACAGGGGGCACCAACACTGAAGCTTTCTTT.

V gene TRBV28 combines with J gene TRBJ1-2; D possibly corresponds to TRBD1 (6 bases). This CDR3 is built from 14 residues. Germline CDR1 reads MDHEN; CDR2 reads SYDVKM. Trimming removed 7 bases at V and 4 bases at J, with 16 bases between. The CDR3 is CASTDWGGAYGYTF. CDR3 coding DNA: TGTGCCAGCACCGACTGGGGGGGCGCCTATGGCTACACCTTC.

The V and J genes are TRBV28 and TRBJ2-2; D call uncertain. Germline-derived CDR1 and CDR2 are MDHEN and SYDVKM. This CDR3 is built from 13 residues. Trimming took off 6 bases at V and 3 bases at J, with 8 bases between the two ends. The CDR3, as DNA: TGTGCCAGCAGACCTCGGGACACCGGGGAGCTGTTTTTT. As protein: CASRPRDTGELFF.

The chain is built from TRBV6-6 and TRBJ2-7; TRBD2 is a possible D gene (5 bases). The germline V gene encodes CDR1 MNHNY and CDR2 SVGAGI (reference sequence). The CDR3 has 11 residues. V lost 8 bases to trimming and J lost 0 bases, with 5 bases between them. This chain's CDR3 is CASEGSYEQYF. In nucleotides, the CDR3 is TGTGCCAGCGAGGGCTCCTACGAGCAGTACTTC.

This sequence joins TRBV12-3 or TRBV12-4 and TRBJ2-3; the D gene is possibly TRBD1 (6 bases). Trimming stripped 3 bases from V and 1 base from J, with 11 bases between. This CDR3 has 15 amino acids. CDR3 sequence reads: CASSFGGAGTDTQYF. The CDR3 coding sequence is TGTGCCAGCAGTTTTGGGGGCGCCGGCACAGATACGCAGTATTTT.

The V call is TRBV6-2 or TRBV6-3, the J call TRBJ2-5; D ambiguous. Germline CDR1 is MNHEY and CDR2 is SVGEGT. The CDR3 loop spans 11 amino acids. V lost 3 bases and J lost 5, with 4 bases in between. CDR3 region: CASSYVETQYF. The DNA for the CDR3 is TGTGCCAGCAGTTATGTGGAGACCCAGTACTTC.

This chain connects TRBV20-1 to TRBJ2-7, with unresolved D. The CDR3 is 14 residues long. Trimming removed 2 bases from V and 0 bases from J, with 11 bases in between. CDR1 is DFQATT and CDR2 is SNEGSKA in the germline V gene (reference sequence). CDR3: CSARTSIGSYEQYF. In DNA, the CDR3 is TGCAGTGCTAGAACGTCGATAGGCTCCTACGAGCAGTACTTC.

The rearrangement links TRBV18 to TRBJ2-7; D is possibly TRBD1 (7 bases). V was clipped by 2 bases and J by 3 bases, with 17 bases between them. Germline CDR1 and CDR2: KGHSH and LQKENI. There are 16 residues in the CDR3. In DNA, the CDR3 is TGTGCCAGCTCACCAGTTGGCAGGGGGGCTTTCTACGAGCAGTACTTC. Protein sequence: CASSPVGRGAFYEQYF.

This clonotype was seen just once. This chain links TRBV5-1 with TRBJ2-7, with D maybe TRBD1 (7 bases). The CDR3 length is 14 residues. In germline, CDR1 is SGHRS, CDR2 YFSETQ. The V gene lost 4 bases and the J gene lost 3 bases, with 14 bases spanning the gap. CDR3 nucleotide sequence: TGCGCCAGCAGCGTCAGGGGGGCCTACTACGAGCAGTACTTC. It encodes CASSVRGAYYEQYF.

The V and J genes are TRBV7-9 and TRBJ2-7; 7 bases line up with TRBD1. Germline loops: CDR1 SEHNR, CDR2 FQNEAQ (reference sequence). With V trimmed by 5 bases and J by 0 bases, 7 bases remained unmatched. This CDR3 region has 15 residues. The CDR3 spells CASSPPDRASYEQYF. As DNA, the CDR3 is TGTGCCAGCAGCCCGCCCGACAGGGCCTCCTACGAGCAGTACTTC.

The V call is TRBV4-2, the J call TRBJ2-3; D is ambiguous. The CDR3 has 15 residues. Germline assignment: CDR1 LGHNA and CDR2 YNFKEQ. Trimming shortened V by 3 bases and J by 1 base, and 11 bases separated the two germline ends. Written as DNA, the CDR3 is TGTGCCAGCAGCCAGACTGTGGTTGGCACAGATACGCAGTATTTT. Translation: CASSQTVVGTDTQYF.

This clonotype was counted a single time. The chain employs TRBV6-6 and TRBJ2-7, with TRBD1 identical over 12 bases. The CDR3 covers 15 residues. Germline lookup yields CDR1 MNHNY and CDR2 SVGAGI (reference sequence). After removal of 6 bases from V and 3 bases from J, the junction contained 6 bases not matched to a gene. The CDR3 protein is CASSVGTGGYYEQYF. DNA for the CDR3: TGTGCCAGCAGCGTGGGGACAGGGGGCTACTACGAGCAGTACTTC.

The chain couples TRBV13 to TRBJ1-2; TRBD1 is a possible D gene (6 bases). CDR1 PRHDT and CDR2 FYEKMQ come from the germline V gene (reference sequence). This CDR3 is 15 amino acids long. The V and J ends lost 0 bases and 8 bases respectively, with 16 bases between them. Here the CDR3 DNA reads TGTGCCAGCAGCTTAGGCAGACAGGATGTAAGGGGCTACACCTTC. Protein product: CASSLGRQDVRGYTF.

The rearrangement joins TRBV2 to TRBJ1-2; D unclear. The germline gives CDR1 SNHLY, CDR2 FYNNEI. The CDR3 has 13 amino acids. Trimming removed 7 bases from V and 5 bases from J, with 14 bases in between. The CDR3 is CASKGVEVYGYTF. In DNA form, the CDR3 reads TGTGCCAGCAAAGGAGTGGAAGTTTATGGCTACACCTTC. Full variable domain (remainder filled in from reference TRBV2 and TRBJ1-2): EPEVTQTPSHQVTQMGQEVILRCVPISNHLYFYWYRQILGQKVEFLVSFYNNEISEKSEIFDDQFSVERPDGSNFTLKIRSTKLEDSAMYFCASKGVEVYGYTFGSGTRLTVV.

The chain combines TRBV7-8 with TRBJ2-3, with 9 bases that match TRBD2. CDR3 length: 17 residues. Germline V gene data show CDR1 as SGHVS and CDR2 as FQNEAQ. The J segment lost 2 bases and the V segment lost 5 bases, leaving 11 bases of the junction unmatched. The CDR3 region is CASSPYLAGEVTDTQYF. DNA of the CDR3: TGTGCCAGCAGCCCGTACTTAGCGGGGGAAGTCACAGATACGCAGTATTTT. The whole variable domain, remainder taken from reference TRBV7-8 and TRBJ2-3, is GAGVSQSPRYKVAKRGQDVALRCDPISGHVSLFWYQQALGQGPEFLTYFQNEAQLDKSGLPSDRFFAERPEGSVSTLKIQRTQQEDSAVYLCASSPYLAGEVTDTQYFGPGTRLTVL.

This chain connects TRBV7-9 to TRBJ1-2, with TRBD1 as a possible D gene (6 bases). Trimming shortened V by 3 bases and J by 9 bases, and 17 bases separated the two germline ends. CDR3 size: 14 residues. Germline-derived CDR1 and CDR2 are SEHNR and FQNEAQ (reference sequence). Written as DNA, the CDR3 is TGTGCCAGCAGCTTTGGTAGGACAGAAAAGAGCTACACCTTC. It yields the protein CASSFGRTEKSYTF.

J is TRBJ2-3 and V is TRBV27; TRBD2 matches at 10 bases. V dropped 3 bases and J dropped 1; count of bases not matched to a gene: 4. Looked up from germline, CDR1 is MNHEY and CDR2 is SMNVEV (reference sequence). This CDR3 region has 16 residues. Written as DNA, the CDR3 is TGTGCCAGCAGTTTGTACAGCGGGGGGGGCACAGATACGCAGTATTTT. It encodes CASSLYSGGGTDTQYF.

The rearrangement links TRBV29-1 to TRBJ2-1; D might be TRBD1 or TRBD2, each matching 6 bases. Germline loops: CDR1 SQVTM, CDR2 ANQGSEA. The CDR3 covers 14 residues. V dropped 3 bases and J dropped 3 bases, with 12 bases sitting between them. DNA for the CDR3: TGCAGCGTTGACGGCGGGGACAACTACAATGAGCAGTTCTTC. Protein sequence: CSVDGGDNYNEQFF.

The V call is TRBV11-1, the J call TRBJ2-2, with D tentatively TRBD1 (6 bases). The V end lost 4 bases, the J end lost 0 bases, and 9 bases lay between the germline ends. Germline lookup yields CDR1 SGHAT and CDR2 FQDESV (reference sequence). The CDR3 runs 15 residues. CDR3 residues: CASSYGTTNTGELFF. The CDR3, as DNA: TGTGCCAGCAGCTACGGGACAACGAACACCGGGGAGCTGTTTTTT.